This T cell receptor beta chain was documented in a study of cytomegalovirus exposure and HLA in healthy donors. Notes on the study in general: Per published accounts, TCR beta sequences correctly predicted the HLA-A and HLA-B alleles of most subjects.

For this clone: Antigen specificity is unknown.

This CDR3 is 15 amino acids long. V dropped 5 bases and J dropped 6; count of bases not matched to a gene: 5. Germline-derived CDR1 and CDR2 are PRHDT and FYEKMQ (reference sequence). This PCR relied on a set of 60 Vbeta primers and 13 Jbeta primers. Repertoires were generated with immunoSEQ multiplex PCR, while TCRdb's copy carries only in-frame clones and drops some. The data contain about 200,000 clones, roughly 80% of them seen just once; the ten biggest clones take up roughly 1.5%. The chain is built from TRBV13 and TRBJ2-1, with 12 nucleotides matching TRBD1. The sample consisted of PBMCs. This TCR was recovered from a woman aged 50 to 60 in good health and CMV-seronegative. This chain's CDR3 is CASSEGTGGFNEQFF. The CDR3 DNA sequence: TGTGCCAGCAGCGAAGGGACAGGGGGCTTCAATGAGCAGTTCTTC.